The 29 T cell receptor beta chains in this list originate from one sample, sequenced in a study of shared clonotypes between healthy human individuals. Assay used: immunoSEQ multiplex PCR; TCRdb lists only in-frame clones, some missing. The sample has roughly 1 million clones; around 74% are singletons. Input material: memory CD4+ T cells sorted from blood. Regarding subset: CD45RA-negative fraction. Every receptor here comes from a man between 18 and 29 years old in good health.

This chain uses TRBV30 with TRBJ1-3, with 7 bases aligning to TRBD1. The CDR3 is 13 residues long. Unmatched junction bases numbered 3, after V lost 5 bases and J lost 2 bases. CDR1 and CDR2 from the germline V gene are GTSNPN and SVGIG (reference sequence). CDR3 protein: CAWATGTGNTIYF. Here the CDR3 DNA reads TGTGCCTGGGCGACAGGGACTGGAAACACCATATATTTT.

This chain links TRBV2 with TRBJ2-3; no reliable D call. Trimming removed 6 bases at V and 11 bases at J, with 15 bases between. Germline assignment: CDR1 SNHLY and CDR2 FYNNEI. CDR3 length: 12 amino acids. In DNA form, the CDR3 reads TGTGCCAGCAGAGTGAATTCTGAACAGCAGTATTTT. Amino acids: CASRVNSEQQYF.

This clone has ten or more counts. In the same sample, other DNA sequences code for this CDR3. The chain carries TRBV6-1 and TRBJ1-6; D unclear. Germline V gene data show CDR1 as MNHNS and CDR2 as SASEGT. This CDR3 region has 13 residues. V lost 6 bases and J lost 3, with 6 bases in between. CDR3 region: CASRGLYNSPLHF. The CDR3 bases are TGTGCCAGCAGGGGCCTCTATAATTCACCCCTCCACTTT.

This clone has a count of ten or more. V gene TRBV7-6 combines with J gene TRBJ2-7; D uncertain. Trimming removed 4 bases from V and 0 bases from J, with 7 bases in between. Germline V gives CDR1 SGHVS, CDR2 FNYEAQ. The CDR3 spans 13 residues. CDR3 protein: CASSSGNSYEQYF. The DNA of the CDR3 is TGTGCCAGCAGCTCTGGGAACTCCTACGAGCAGTACTTC.

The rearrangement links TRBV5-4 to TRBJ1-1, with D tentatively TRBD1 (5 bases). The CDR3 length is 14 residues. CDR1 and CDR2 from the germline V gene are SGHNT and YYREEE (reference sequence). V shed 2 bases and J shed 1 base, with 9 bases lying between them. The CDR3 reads CASSFDRANTEAFF. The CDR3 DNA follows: TGTGCCAGCAGCTTCGACAGAGCGAACACTGAAGCTTTCTTT.

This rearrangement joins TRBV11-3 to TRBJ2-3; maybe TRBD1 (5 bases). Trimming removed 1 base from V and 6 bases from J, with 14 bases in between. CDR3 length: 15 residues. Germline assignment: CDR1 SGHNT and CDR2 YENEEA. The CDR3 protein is CASSLGSGPGDTQYF. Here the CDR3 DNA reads TGTGCCAGCAGCTTAGGTTCCGGCCCAGGGGATACGCAGTATTTT. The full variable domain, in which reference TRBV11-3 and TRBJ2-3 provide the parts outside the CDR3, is EAGVVQSPRYKIIEKKQPVAFWCNPISGHNTLYWYLQNLGQGPELLIRYENEEAVDDSQLPKDRFSAERLKGVDSTLKIQPAELGDSAVYLCASSLGSGPGDTQYFGPGTRLTVL.

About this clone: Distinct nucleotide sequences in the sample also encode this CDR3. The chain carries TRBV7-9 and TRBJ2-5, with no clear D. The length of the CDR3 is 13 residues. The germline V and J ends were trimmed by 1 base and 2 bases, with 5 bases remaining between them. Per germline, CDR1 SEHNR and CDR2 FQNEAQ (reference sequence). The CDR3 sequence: CASSLVPQETQYF. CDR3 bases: TGTGCCAGCAGCTTAGTTCCACAAGAGACCCAGTACTTC.

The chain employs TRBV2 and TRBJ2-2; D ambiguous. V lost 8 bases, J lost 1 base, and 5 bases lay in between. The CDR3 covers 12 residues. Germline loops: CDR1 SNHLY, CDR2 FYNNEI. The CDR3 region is CASGENTGELFF. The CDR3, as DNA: TGTGCCAGCGGGGAGAACACCGGGGAGCTGTTTTTT.

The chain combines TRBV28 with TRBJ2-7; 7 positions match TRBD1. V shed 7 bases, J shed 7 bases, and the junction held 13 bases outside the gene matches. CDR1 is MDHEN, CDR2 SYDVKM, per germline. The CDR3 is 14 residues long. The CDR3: CASTRQGRSGEQYF. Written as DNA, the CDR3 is TGTGCCAGCACCCGACAGGGACGGTCCGGAGAGCAGTACTTC. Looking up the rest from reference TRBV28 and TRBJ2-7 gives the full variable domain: DVKVTQSSRYLVKRTGEKVFLECVQDMDHENMFWYRQDPGLGLRLIYFSYDVKMKEKGDIPEGYSVSREKKERFSLILESASTNQTSMYLCASTRQGRSGEQYFGPGTRLTVT.

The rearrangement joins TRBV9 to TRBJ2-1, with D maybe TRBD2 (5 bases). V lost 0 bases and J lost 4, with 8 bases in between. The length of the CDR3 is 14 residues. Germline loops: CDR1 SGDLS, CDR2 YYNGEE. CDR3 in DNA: TGTGCCAGCAGCGTAGATCCGGGGTACAATGAGCAGTTCTTC. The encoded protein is CASSVDPGYNEQFF.

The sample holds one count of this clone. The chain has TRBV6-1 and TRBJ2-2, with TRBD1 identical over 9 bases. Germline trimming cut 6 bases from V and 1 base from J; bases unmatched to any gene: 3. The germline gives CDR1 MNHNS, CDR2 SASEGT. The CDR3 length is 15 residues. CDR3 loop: CASRTGGENTGELFF. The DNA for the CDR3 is TGTGCCAGCAGGACAGGGGGTGAGAACACCGGGGAGCTGTTTTTT.

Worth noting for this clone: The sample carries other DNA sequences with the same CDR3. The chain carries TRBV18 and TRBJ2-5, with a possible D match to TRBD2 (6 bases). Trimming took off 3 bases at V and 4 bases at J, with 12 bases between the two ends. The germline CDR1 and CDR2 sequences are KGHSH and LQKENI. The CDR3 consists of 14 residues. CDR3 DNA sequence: TGTGCCAGCTCACCGGGACTGGGGCGAGAGACCCAGTACTTC. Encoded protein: CASSPGLGRETQYF.

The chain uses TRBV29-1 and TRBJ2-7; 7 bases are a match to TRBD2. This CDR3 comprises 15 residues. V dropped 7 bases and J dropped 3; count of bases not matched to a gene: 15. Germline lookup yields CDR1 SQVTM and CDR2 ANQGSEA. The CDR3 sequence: CSGRRGGDLSYEQYF. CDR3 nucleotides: TGCAGCGGGAGGAGGGGAGGGGACTTAAGCTACGAGCAGTACTTC.

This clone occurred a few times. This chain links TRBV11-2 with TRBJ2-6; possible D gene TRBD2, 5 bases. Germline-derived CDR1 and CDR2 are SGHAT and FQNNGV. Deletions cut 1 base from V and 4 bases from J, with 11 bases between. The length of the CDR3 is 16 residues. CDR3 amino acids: CASSLANRGGANVLTF. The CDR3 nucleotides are TGTGCCAGCAGCTTAGCCAATCGGGGAGGGGCCAACGTCCTGACTTTC.

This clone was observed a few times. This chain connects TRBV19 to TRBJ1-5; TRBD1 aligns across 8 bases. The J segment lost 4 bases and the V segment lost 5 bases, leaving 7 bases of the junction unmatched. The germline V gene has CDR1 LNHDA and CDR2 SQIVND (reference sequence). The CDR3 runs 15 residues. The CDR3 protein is CASSSTGALNQPQHF. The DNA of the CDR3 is TGTGCCAGTAGTTCGACAGGGGCGTTGAATCAGCCCCAGCATTTT. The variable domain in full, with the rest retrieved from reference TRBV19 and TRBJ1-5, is DGGITQSPKYLFRKEGQNVTLSCEQNLNHDAMYWYRQDPGQGLRLIYYSQIVNDFQKGDIAEGYSVSREKKESFPLTVTSAQKNPTAFYLCASSSTGALNQPQHFGDGTRLSIL.

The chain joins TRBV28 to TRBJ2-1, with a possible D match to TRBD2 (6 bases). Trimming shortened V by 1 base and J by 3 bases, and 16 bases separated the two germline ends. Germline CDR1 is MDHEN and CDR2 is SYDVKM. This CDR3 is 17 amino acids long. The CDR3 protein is CASSLLGLAENYNEQFF. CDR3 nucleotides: TGTGCCAGCAGTTTATTGGGGTTAGCGGAGAACTACAATGAGCAGTTCTTC.

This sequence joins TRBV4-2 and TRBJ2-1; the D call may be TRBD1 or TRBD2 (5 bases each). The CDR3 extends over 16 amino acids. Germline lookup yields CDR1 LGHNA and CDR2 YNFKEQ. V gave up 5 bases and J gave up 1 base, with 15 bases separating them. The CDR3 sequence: CASSFWGSGSYNEQFF. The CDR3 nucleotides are TGTGCCAGCAGCTTTTGGGGGAGCGGATCCTACAATGAGCAGTTCTTC.

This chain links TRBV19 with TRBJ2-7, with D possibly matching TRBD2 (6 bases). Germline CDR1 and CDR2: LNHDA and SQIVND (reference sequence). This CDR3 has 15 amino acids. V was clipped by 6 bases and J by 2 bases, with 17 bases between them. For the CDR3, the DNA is TGTGCCAGTAGCCTCCTTGGGGGAGGAACCTACGAGCAGTACTTC. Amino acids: CASSLLGGGTYEQYF.

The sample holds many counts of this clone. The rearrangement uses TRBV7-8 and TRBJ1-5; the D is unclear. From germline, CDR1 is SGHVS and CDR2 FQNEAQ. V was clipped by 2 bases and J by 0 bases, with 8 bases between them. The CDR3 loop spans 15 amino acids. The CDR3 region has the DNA TGTGCCAGCAGCTTAACAACCTATAGCAATCAGCCCCAGCATTTT. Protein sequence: CASSLTTYSNQPQHF.

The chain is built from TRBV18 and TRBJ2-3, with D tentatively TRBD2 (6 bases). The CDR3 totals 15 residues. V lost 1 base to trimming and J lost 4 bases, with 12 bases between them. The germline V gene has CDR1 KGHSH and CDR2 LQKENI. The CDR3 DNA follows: TGTGCCAGCTCACCACAACTAGCCGGCCCAGATACGCAGTATTTT. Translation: CASSPQLAGPDTQYF.

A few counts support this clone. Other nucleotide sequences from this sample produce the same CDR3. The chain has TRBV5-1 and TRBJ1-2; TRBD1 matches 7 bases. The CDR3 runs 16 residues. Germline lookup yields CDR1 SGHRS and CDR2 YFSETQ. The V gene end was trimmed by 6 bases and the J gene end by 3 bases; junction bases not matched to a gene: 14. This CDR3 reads CASKVGTRQGDYGYTF. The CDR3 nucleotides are TGCGCCAGCAAAGTAGGCACTAGACAGGGTGACTATGGCTACACCTTC.

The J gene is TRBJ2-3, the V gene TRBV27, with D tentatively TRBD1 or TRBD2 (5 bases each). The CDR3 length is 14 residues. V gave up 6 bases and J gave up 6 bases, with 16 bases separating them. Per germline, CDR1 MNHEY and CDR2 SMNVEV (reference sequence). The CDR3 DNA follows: TGTGCCAGCAGCTCCAGCGAGGGGAGCGATACGCAGTATTTT. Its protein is CASSSSEGSDTQYF.

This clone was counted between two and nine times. The CDR3 spells CASSMVTGFVAEAFF. The CDR3 DNA reads as TGTGCCAGTAGTATGGTGACGGGGTTTGTCGCTGAAGCTTTCTTT. V is TRBV19 and J is TRBJ1-1; D gene uncertain. CDR1 and CDR2 (germline): LNHDA, SQIVND (reference sequence). Trimming cost V 3 bases and J 6 bases, with 17 bases left between them. CDR3 length: 15 amino acids.

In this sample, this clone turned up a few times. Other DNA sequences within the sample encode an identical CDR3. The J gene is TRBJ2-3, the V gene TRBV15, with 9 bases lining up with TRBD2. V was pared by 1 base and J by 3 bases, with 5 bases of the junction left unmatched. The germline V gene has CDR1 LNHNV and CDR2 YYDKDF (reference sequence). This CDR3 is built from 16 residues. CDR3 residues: CATSRVAGGGTDTQYF. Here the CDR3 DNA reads TGTGCCACCAGCAGAGTGGCGGGAGGGGGAACAGATACGCAGTATTTT.

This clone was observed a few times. The CDR3 reads CASRRGTASANTGELFF. For the CDR3, the DNA is TGCGCCAGCAGACGCGGGACAGCCTCCGCGAACACCGGGGAGCTGTTTTTT. The chain has TRBV5-1 and TRBJ2-2; perhaps TRBD1 as D (7 bases). The CDR3 runs to 17 residues. With 5 bases removed from V and 0 bases from J, the gap between germline ends came to 17 bases. Germline V lookup: CDR1 SGHRS, CDR2 YFSETQ.

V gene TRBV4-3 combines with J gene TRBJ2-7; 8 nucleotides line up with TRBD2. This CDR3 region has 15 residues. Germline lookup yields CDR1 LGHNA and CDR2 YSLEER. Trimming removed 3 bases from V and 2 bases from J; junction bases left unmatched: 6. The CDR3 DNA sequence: TGCGCCAGCAGCCAGTTAGCGGGATTTGCCTACGAGCAGTACTTC. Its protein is CASSQLAGFAYEQYF.

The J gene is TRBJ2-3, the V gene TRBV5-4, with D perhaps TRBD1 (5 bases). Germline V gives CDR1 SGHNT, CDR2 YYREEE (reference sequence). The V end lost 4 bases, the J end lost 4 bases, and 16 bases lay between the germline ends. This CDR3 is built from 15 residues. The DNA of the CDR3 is TGTGCCAGCAGCCAGCAAAAGGGGTTAGCAGATACGCAGTATTTT. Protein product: CASSQQKGLADTQYF.

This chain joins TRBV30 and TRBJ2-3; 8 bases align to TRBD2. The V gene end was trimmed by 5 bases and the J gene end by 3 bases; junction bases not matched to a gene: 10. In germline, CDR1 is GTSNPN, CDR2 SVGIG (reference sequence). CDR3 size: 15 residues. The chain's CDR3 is CAWGSGSSGTDTQYF. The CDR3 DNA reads TGTGCCTGGGGAAGTGGGTCTAGCGGGACAGATACGCAGTATTTT.

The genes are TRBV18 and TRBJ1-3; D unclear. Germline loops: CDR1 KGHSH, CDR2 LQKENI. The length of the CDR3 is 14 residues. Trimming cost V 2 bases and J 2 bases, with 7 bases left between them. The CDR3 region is CASSPAEAGNTIYF. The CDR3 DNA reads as TGTGCCAGCTCACCAGCAGAAGCTGGAAACACCATATATTTT. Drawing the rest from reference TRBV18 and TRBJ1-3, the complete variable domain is NAGVMQNPRHLVRRRGQEARLRCSPMKGHSHVYWYRQLPEEGLKFMVYLQKENIIDESGMPKERFSAEFPKEGPSILRIQQVVRGDSAAYFCASSPAEAGNTIYFGEGSWLTVV.